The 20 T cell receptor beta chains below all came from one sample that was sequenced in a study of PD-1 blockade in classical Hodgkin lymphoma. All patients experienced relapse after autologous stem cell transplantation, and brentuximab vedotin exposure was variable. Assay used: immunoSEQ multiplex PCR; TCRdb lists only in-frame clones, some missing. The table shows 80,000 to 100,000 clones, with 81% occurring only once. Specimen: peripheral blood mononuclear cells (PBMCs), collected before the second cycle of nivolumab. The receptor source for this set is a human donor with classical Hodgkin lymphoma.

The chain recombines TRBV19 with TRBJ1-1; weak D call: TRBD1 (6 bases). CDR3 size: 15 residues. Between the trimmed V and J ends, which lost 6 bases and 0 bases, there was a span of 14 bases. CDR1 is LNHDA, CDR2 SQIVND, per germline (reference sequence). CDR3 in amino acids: CASRINGQLNTEAFF. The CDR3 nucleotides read TGTGCCAGTAGGATAAACGGACAGCTGAACACTGAAGCTTTCTTT.

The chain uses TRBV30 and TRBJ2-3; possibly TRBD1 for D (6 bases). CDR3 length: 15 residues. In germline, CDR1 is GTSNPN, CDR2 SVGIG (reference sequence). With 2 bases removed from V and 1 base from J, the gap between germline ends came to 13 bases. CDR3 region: CAWSPGAKGTDTQYF. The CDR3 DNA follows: TGTGCCTGGAGTCCAGGGGCCAAGGGCACAGATACGCAGTATTTT.

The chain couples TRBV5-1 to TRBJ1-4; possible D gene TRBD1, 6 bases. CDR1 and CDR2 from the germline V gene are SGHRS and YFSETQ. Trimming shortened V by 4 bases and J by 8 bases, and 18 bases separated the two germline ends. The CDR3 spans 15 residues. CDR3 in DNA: TGCGCCAGCAGCACCGAGGACAGCAGTAAGGAAAAACTGTTTTTT. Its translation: CASSTEDSSKEKLFF.

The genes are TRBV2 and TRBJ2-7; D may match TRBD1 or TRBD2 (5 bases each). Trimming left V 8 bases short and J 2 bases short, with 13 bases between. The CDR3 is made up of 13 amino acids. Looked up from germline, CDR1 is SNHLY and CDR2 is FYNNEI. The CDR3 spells CASGDLHPYEQYF. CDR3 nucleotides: TGTGCCAGCGGGGACCTACACCCCTACGAGCAGTACTTC.

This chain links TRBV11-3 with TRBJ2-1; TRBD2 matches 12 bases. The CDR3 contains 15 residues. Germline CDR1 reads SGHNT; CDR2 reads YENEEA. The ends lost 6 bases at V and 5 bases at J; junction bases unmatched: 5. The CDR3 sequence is CASSRLAGVNNEQFF. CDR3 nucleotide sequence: TGTGCCAGCAGTCGACTAGCGGGAGTCAACAATGAGCAGTTCTTC. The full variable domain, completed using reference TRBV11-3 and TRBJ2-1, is EAGVVQSPRYKIIEKKQPVAFWCNPISGHNTLYWYLQNLGQGPELLIRYENEEAVDDSQLPKDRFSAERLKGVDSTLKIQPAELGDSAVYLCASSRLAGVNNEQFFGPGTRLTVL.

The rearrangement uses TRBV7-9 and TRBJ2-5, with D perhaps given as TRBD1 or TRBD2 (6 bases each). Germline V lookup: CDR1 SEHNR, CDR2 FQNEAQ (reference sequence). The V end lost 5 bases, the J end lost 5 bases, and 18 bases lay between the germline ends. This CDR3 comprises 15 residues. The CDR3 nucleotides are TGTGCCAGCAGCACGGGACATCCGGCGGGGGAGACCCAGTACTTC. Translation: CASSTGHPAGETQYF.

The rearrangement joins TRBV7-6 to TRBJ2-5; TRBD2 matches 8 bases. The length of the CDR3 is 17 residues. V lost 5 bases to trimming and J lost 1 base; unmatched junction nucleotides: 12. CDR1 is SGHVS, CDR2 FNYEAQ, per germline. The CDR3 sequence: CASSLRSGAGGQETQYF. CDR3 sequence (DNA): TGTGCCAGCAGCCTAAGGTCAGGGGCGGGGGGCCAAGAGACCCAGTACTTC.

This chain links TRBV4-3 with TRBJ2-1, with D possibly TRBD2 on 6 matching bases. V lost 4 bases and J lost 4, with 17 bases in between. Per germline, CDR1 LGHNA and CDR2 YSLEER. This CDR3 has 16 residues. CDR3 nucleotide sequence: TGCGCCAGCAGCCCGCACAAGCCCGGGGGATACAATGAGCAGTTCTTC. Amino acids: CASSPHKPGGYNEQFF.

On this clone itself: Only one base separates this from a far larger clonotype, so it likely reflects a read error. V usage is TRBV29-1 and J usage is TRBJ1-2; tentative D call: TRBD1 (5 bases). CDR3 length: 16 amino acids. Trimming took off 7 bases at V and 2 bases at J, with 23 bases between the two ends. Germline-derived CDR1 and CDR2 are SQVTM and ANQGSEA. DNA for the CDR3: TGCAGCGCCCACACACGACAGCACGGCTCCAACTATGGCTACACCTTC. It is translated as CSAHTRQHGSNYGYTF.

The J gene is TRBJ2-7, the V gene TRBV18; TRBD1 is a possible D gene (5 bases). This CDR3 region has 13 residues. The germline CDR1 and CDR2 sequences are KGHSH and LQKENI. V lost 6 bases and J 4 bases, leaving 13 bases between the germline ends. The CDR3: CASSQGSSYEQYF. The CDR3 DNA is TGTGCCAGCTCCCAGGGTTCGAGTTACGAGCAGTACTTC.

CDR3 region: CASSFRLVHPQYF. The CDR3 DNA reads as TGTGCCAGCAGCTTTCGACTAGTTCATCCCCAGTACTTC. V gene TRBV5-5 combines with J gene TRBJ2-5, with TRBD2 as a possible D gene (6 bases). Germline CDR1 is SGHKS and CDR2 is YYEKEE (reference sequence). V gave up 2 bases and J gave up 9 bases, with 14 bases separating them. The CDR3 has 13 amino acids.

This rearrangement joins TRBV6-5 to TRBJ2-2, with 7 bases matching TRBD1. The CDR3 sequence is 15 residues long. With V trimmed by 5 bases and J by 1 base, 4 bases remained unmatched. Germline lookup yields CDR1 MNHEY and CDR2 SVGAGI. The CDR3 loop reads CASSRTGLNTGELFF. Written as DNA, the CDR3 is TGTGCCAGCAGTAGGACAGGTTTGAACACCGGGGAGCTGTTTTTT.

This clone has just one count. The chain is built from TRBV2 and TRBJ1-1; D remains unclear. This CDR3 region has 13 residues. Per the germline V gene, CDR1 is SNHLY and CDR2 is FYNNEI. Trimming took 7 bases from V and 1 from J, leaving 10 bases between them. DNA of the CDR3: TGTGCCAGCAAGGACGGGAGGAACACTGAAGCTTTCTTT. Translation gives CASKDGRNTEAFF.

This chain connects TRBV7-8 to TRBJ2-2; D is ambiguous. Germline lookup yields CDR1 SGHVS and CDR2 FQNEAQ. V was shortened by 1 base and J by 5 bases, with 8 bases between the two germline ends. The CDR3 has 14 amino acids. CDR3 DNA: TGTGCCAGCAGCTTAGGGCGCAGTACCGGGGAGCTGTTTTTT. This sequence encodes CASSLGRSTGELFF. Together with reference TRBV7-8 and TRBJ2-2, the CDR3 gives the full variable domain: GAGVSQSPRYKVAKRGQDVALRCDPISGHVSLFWYQQALGQGPEFLTYFQNEAQLDKSGLPSDRFFAERPEGSVSTLKIQRTQQEDSAVYLCASSLGRSTGELFFGEGSRLTVL.

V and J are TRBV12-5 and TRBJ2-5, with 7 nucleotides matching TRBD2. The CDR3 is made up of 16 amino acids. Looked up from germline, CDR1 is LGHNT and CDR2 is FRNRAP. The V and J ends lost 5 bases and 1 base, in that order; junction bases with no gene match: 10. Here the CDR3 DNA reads TGTGCTAGTGGTCCGGGTCTTTGGGGGGGCCAAGAGACCCAGTACTTC. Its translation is CASGPGLWGGQETQYF.

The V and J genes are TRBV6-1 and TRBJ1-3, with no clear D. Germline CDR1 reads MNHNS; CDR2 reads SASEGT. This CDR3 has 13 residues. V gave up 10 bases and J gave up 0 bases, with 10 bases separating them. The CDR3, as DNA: TGTGCCACCCAACAGAGCTCTGGAAACACCATATATTTT. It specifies CATQQSSGNTIYF.

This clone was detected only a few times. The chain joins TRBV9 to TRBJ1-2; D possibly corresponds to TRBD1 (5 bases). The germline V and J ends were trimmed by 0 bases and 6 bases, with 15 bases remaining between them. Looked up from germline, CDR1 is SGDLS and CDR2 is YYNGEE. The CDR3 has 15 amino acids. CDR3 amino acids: CASSVGTGPGNGYTF. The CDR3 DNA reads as TGTGCCAGCAGCGTAGGTACAGGCCCAGGGAATGGCTACACCTTC.

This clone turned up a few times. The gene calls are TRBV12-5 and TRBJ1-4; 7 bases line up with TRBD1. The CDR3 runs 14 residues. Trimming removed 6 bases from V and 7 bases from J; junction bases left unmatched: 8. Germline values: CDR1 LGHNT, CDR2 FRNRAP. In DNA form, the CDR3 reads TGTGCTAGTGGGACCGGGACAGTAGGTGAAAAACTGTTTTTT. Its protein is CASGTGTVGEKLFF.

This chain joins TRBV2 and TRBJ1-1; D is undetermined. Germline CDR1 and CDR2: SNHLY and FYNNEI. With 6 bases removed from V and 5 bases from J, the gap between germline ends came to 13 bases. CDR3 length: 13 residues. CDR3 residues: CASSKSRETEAFF. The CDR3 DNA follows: TGTGCCAGCAGCAAGAGCCGGGAGACTGAAGCTTTCTTT.

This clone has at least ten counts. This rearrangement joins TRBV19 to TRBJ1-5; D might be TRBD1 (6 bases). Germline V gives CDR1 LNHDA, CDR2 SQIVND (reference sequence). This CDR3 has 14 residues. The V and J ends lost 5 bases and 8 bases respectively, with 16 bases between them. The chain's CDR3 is CASSWGQVYEPQHF. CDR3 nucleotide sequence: TGTGCCAGTAGTTGGGGGCAGGTATACGAGCCCCAGCATTTT. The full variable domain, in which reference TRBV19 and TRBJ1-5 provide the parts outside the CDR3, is DGGITQSPKYLFRKEGQNVTLSCEQNLNHDAMYWYRQDPGQGLRLIYYSQIVNDFQKGDIAEGYSVSREKKESFPLTVTSAQKNPTAFYLCASSWGQVYEPQHFGDGTRLSIL.